This T cell receptor (beta chain) appears in the sequencing data of a study of blood T cell repertoires in COVID-19. The method was immunoSEQ multiplex PCR; TCRdb's version includes in-frame clones alone and lacks a portion of them. This sample has 120,000 or so clones; about 85% occur once, and the top ten carry over 25%. V was clipped by 3 bases and J by 5 bases, with 16 bases between them. Per the germline V gene, CDR1 is LNHNV and CDR2 is YYDKDF (reference sequence). This CDR3 is 16 amino acids long. The receptor was derived from a woman aged 80 or over with acute or convalescent COVID-19. Sequenced sample: peripheral blood. The chain combines TRBV15 with TRBJ1-4, with D possibly being TRBD1 (6 bases). DNA for the CDR3: TGTGCCACCAGCAGGTCCCCGGGACAAGGGAATGAAAAACTGTTTTTT. It yields the protein CATSRSPGQGNEKLFF.